The 2 T cell receptor beta chains below all came from one sample that was sequenced in a study of cytomegalovirus exposure and HLA in healthy donors. The PCR used 60 Vbeta and 13 Jbeta primers. The method was immunoSEQ multiplex PCR; TCRdb's version includes in-frame clones alone and lacks a portion of them. The sample includes 85,000 to 100,000 clones, 75% to 85% of them seen just once. Sequences were obtained from PBMCs. These receptor sequences come from a woman in her thirties or forties in good health and CMV-seronegative.

The chain uses TRBV5-1 and TRBJ1-2; TRBD1 agrees at 8 bases. CDR1 is SGHRS, CDR2 YFSETQ, per germline. J lost 4 bases, V lost 4 bases, and 6 bases had no gene match. The CDR3 covers 14 residues. The CDR3 nucleotides read TGCGCCAGCAGCCCAGGGGGCGCAGGCTATGGCTACACCTTC. This gives the protein CASSPGGAGYGYTF.

The J gene is TRBJ1-1, the V gene TRBV6-5, with 7 bases fitting TRBD1. V trimming: 8 bases; J trimming: 5 bases; junction bases outside the gene matches: 11. This CDR3 has 14 residues. CDR1 is MNHEY and CDR2 is SVGAGI in the germline V gene. This chain's CDR3 is CASRIRQGMTEAFF. Here the CDR3 DNA reads TGTGCCAGCCGAATTAGACAGGGAATGACTGAAGCTTTCTTT.